The clone carrying this TCR beta chain has ten or more counts. Its antigen is still unknown. The data stem from a study of T-cell reconstitution after alpha-beta-depleted transplantation in children. Preparation of the TCRbeta library used unique molecular identifiers. TCRdb fed the PCR reads into MiXCR, producing one record per CDR3 protein. The profile shows over 200,000 distinct CDR3 sequences, about 11% of them singletons. The CDR3 runs to 16 residues. Whole-study results and caveats: Alpha-beta T cells present about two months after transplant were reported to originate from several hundred expanded graft clones. Newly made T cells mostly supplied T-cell counts and diversity one year after transplant.

The origin of this receptor is a child younger than two with acute myeloid leukemia, due to receive a stem cell transplant. This chain connects TRBV21-1 to TRBJ1-2; the table gives TRBD1 as D, unverified against the DNA. TRBV21-1 is shown as a pseudogene. Sequenced material: PBMCs, taken before TCRalphabeta/CD19-depleted stem cell transplant. The CDR3 region is CASSKGRQDPNYGYTF. CDR3 coding DNA: TGTGCCAGCAGCAAAGGAAGACAGGACCCAAACTATGGCTACACCTTC.